Listed below are T cell receptor beta chains from one sample, sequenced in a study of tumor and adjacent non-tumor tissue in lung cancer. Via MiXCR, TCRdb re-called the multiplex PCR reads, giving one row per CDR3 protein. The repertoire holds roughly 150,000 distinct CDR3 sequences, roughly 66% seen once, with over 15% in the top ten. Sequencing used lung tumor tissue. The receptors stem from a man aged 55 to 70 with small cell lung cancer. Each CDR3 is given with its conserved first and last residue. A D gene is named only where the DNA matches it firmly. Size is stated for part of the rows, as once, few or many counts, or as a class when the clone is expanded.

clone_size d_call j_call v_call cdr3_nt cdr3_aa
many TRBD2 TRBJ2-1 TRBV6-1 TGTGCCAGCAGTGAAGCGCTGGGGAGGGTACATGAGCAGTTCTTC CASSEALGRVHEQFF
many TRBD2 TRBJ2-1 TRBV7-9 TGTGCCAGCAGCTCCCTACTAGCGGGAGCTGGCAATGAGCAGTTCTTC CASSSLLAGAGNEQFF
- - TRBJ1-3 TRBV12-5 TGTGCTAGTGCCACCACCCGGGAGGCTAGCGGAAACACCATATATTTT CASATTREASGNTIYF
- - TRBJ1-6 TRBV20-1 TGCAGTGCCCGAAACTTGGGGCAGGGAGATTCACCCCTCCACTTT CSARNLGQGDSPLHF
few - TRBJ2-3 TRBV7-9 TGTGCCAGCAGCGCCAACACAGATACGCAGTATTTT CASSANTDTQYF
- - TRBJ2-1 TRBV10-2 TGCGCCAGCAGTGAGTTGCCAACTCACCGTGGGAGAGACAATGAGCAGTTCTTC CASSELPTHRGRDNEQFF
- TRBD1 TRBJ2-1 TRBV19 TGTGCCAGTAGTATGGGGACAGGGGACGACTACAATGCGCAGTTCTTC CASSMGTGDDYNAQFF
- TRBD2 TRBJ2-5 TRBV28 TGTGCCAGCAGTGATAGCGGGACTCGAGAGACCCAGTACTTC CASSDSGTRETQYF
- - TRBJ2-7 TRBV2 TGTGCCAGCAGTGAAGTAGGCAGGTACAACGAGCAGTACTTC CASSEVGRYNEQYF
many - TRBJ1-2 TRBV20-1 TGCAGTGCTGTGGACACCACTAACTATGGCTACACCTTC CSAVDTTNYGYTF
many TRBD1 TRBJ2-5 TRBV4-1 TGCGCCAGCAGCCACTGGACAAGTTCAGGGGGTCAAGAGACCCAGTACTTC CASSHWTSSGGQETQYF
many TRBD1 TRBJ2-1 TRBV20-1 TGCAGTGCTATCCCGATAGGGACAGGGGGTTACAATGAGCAGTTCTTC CSAIPIGTGGYNEQFF
many TRBD1 TRBJ1-1 TRBV4-2 TGTGCCAGCAGCTTGACAGGGGACACTGAAGCTTTCTTT CASSLTGDTEAFF
- - TRBJ1-6 TRBV20-1 TGCAGTGCTAGAGATCTCCAGAGGTGGAGTTCACCTCTCCACTTT CSARDLQRWSSPLHF
- - TRBJ2-1 TRBV29-1 TGCAGCGTTGGATCCCATGAGCAGTTCTTC CSVGSHEQFF
- - TRBJ2-7 TRBV11-2 TGTGCCAGCAGCTTAGATCGAGACATCTACTACGAGCAGTACTTC CASSLDRDIYYEQYF
few - TRBJ2-3 TRBV20-1 TGCAGTGCTAGTGGCGCTCAGCGGTCCCCATCTACGCAGTATTTT CSASGAQRSPSTQYF
many - TRBJ2-5 TRBV12-3/TRBV12-4 - CASSFSGPVETQYF
once TRBD2 TRBJ2-3 TRBV11-2 TGTGCCAGCAGCTTAGAGACTAGCGGAGGGATAGATACGCAGTATTTT CASSLETSGGIDTQYF
- - TRBJ1-5 TRBV6-1 TGTGCCAGCAGTGAAATGCAGAGTGGGGCATATAGCAATCAGCCCCAGCATTTT CASSEMQSGAYSNQPQHF
few TRBD1 TRBJ2-2 TRBV7-8 TGTGCCAGCAGACGGACAGGGGCTGGCGGGGAGCTGTTTTTT CASRRTGAGGELFF
- - TRBJ2-1 TRBV11-2 TGTGCCAGTAGCTTCTTACTCAACAATGAGCAGTTCTTC CASSFLLNNEQFF
- - TRBJ2-2 TRBV11-3 TGCGCCAGCAGCTGGAGAGGGGTTAAGCACACCGGGGAGCTGTTTTTT CASSWRGVKHTGELFF
- TRBD1 TRBJ2-5 TRBV6-5 TGTGCCAGCAGTTGTCAGCCAGGGGGTCTAGAGACCCAGTACTTC CASSCQPGGLETQYF
many TRBD1 TRBJ1-5 TRBV12-3/TRBV12-4 TGTGCCAGCAGTTTGGGAACAGGGGCCTATCAGCCCCAGCATTTT CASSLGTGAYQPQHF
many - TRBJ1-6 TRBV4-1 TGCGCCAGCAGCCAAGATTGGGCGAGTCATTCACCCCTCCACTTT CASSQDWASHSPLHF
- TRBD2 TRBJ2-1 TRBV6-2/TRBV6-3 TGTGCCAGCAGTTACTCGACTAGCGTTCGCCTGCTGTTCTTC CASSYSTSVRLLFF
many - TRBJ1-5 TRBV4-1 TGCGCCAGCAGCCAAATGTTGCCGGGACACCCTTCATTGCCCCAGCATTTT CASSQMLPGHPSLPQHF
- TRBD2 TRBJ2-5 TRBV12-3/TRBV12-4 TGTGCCAGCAGTCCGACTAGCGGTGCGATGCAGACCCAGTACTTC CASSPTSGAMQTQYF
- - TRBJ2-3 TRBV29-1 - CRVGFGTAGTDTQYF
- - TRBJ1-6 TRBV11-2 TGTGCCAGCAGCTTTCGACAAATGAATAATTCACCCCTCCACTTT CASSFRQMNNSPLHF
- - TRBJ2-5 TRBV20-1 TGCACTGCTAGTCGGCCGGCAGGGTTGGAGACCCAGTACTTC CTASRPAGLETQYF
few - TRBJ2-1 TRBV29-1 TGCAGCGTTGAGCTTCCGTGGAGTGAGCAGTTCTTC CSVELPWSEQFF
once - TRBJ2-1 TRBV19 TGTGCCAGTAGTATTAGAGGGAGCGGATACAATGACCAGTTCTTC CASSIRGSGYNDQFF
once - TRBJ2-1 TRBV6-5 TGTGCCAGCAGTTCCCTGTGGGGGTTCGAGCAGTTCTTC CASSSLWGFEQFF
- TRBD1 TRBJ1-1 TRBV6-5 TGTGCCAGCAGCATAGAAACAGGGGCGAAAACTTTCTTT CASSIETGAKTFF
- - TRBJ2-7 TRBV29-1 TGCAGCGTCGGGGTCGACGAGCAGTACTTC CSVGVDEQYF
- TRBD1 TRBJ1-2 TRBV5-1 TGCGCCAGCAGACCGGACAGGGAGTATGGCTACACCTTC CASRPDREYGYTF
- TRBD1 TRBJ2-1 TRBV6-6 TGTACCAGTTGGGACAGGGCGGACAATGAGCAGTTCTTC CTSWDRADNEQFF
medium-sized TRBD2 TRBJ2-1 TRBV11-2 TGTGCCAGCAGCTCACTGACTAGCGGTGTTGAGCAGTTCTTC CASSSLTSGVEQFF
- TRBD2 TRBJ2-1 TRBV11-2 TGTGTCAGCAGTCACCGGGGTGGGACTAGCGGGAGTAGTGAGCAGTTCTTC CVSSHRGGTSGSSEQFF
- - TRBJ2-7 TRBV4-1 TGCACCCGCAGACAAGAGCGACAGAGCTACGAGCAGTACTTC CTRRQERQSYEQYF
- TRBD1 TRBJ1-6 TRBV4-1 TGCGCCAGCAGCCAAGGGTATACCAGGGGGAATTCACCCCTCCACTTT CASSQGYTRGNSPLHF